The clone carrying this T cell receptor beta chain was counted at least ten times. Looked up from germline, CDR1 is SGHAT and CDR2 is FQDESV (reference sequence). The V segment lost 0 bases and the J segment 1 base; nucleotides outside the gene matches: 6. The CDR3 consists of 17 residues. These data come from a study of blood T cells in healthy people across ages. The use of a sample-barcoded 5' primer and a J-beta primer mix characterized a second PCR of 7 to 11 cycles. One entry per CDR3 protein results from TCRdb running MiXCR on the 5' RACE reads. The sample holds hundreds of thousands of distinct CDR3 sequences; more than 25% are singletons and the top ten take roughly a sixth. Caucasian individuals from Russia who were healthy and aged about 6 to 95 acted as donors. PBMCs numbering at least 6 million were isolated per sample.

Source material: blood. The gene calls are TRBV11-1 and TRBJ2-5, with 9 bases that match TRBD2. This TCR derives from a woman of 80 years or more in good health. The CDR3 loop is CASSLAWSSGVQETQYF. DNA of the CDR3: TGTGCCAGCAGCTTAGCGTGGTCTAGCGGGGTCCAAGAGACCCAGTACTTC. The full variable domain, its missing parts supplied by reference TRBV11-1 and TRBJ2-5, is EAEVAQSPRYKITEKSQAVAFWCDPISGHATLYWYRQILGQGPELLVQFQDESVVDDSQLPKDRFSAERLKGVDSTLKIQPAELGDSAMYLCASSLAWSSGVQETQYFGPGTRLLVL.